This entry is about one T cell receptor (beta chain). This entry is derived from a study of blood T cell repertoires in COVID-19. Study-wide background: The analysed material was cDNA or gDNA that came from T cells, B-cell-depleted T cells, or PBMCs.

Original processing methods: From reference gene primer amplification, estimates of nucleated cell counts were derived. Assay used: immunoSEQ multiplex PCR; TCRdb lists only in-frame clones, some missing. Clonal size and the V and J genes are those of that table, whereas D and trimming came from the DNA. The data show 300,000 to 400,000 clones, about nine tenths seen once. The CDR3 totals 14 residues. CDR1 is MNHNS and CDR2 is SASEGT in the germline V gene. The germline V and J ends were trimmed by 6 bases and 5 bases, with 13 bases remaining between them. Recruited during active infection, patients (from Seattle) were subsequently followed longitudinally.

This receptor was taken from a woman between 50 and 59 years old with COVID-19, enrolled during active disease. The sample was peripheral blood. This rearrangement joins TRBV6-1 to TRBJ2-2, with D perhaps matching TRBD1 (5 bases). The CDR3 loop is CASRPERGTGELFF. The CDR3 DNA reads as TGTGCCAGCAGACCCGAAAGGGGAACCGGGGAGCTGTTTTTT.